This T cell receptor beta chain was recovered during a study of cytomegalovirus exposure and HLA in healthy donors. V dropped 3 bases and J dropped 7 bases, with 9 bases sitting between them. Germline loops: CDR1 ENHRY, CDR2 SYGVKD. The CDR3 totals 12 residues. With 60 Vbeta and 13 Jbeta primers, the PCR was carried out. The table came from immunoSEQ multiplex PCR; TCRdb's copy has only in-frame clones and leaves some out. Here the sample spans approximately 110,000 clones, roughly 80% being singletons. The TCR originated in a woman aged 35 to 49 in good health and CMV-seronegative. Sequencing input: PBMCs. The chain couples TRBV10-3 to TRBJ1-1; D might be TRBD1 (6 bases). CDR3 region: CAISEQGGEAFF. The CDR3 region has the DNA TGTGCCATCAGTGAACAGGGTGGTGAAGCTTTCTTT.